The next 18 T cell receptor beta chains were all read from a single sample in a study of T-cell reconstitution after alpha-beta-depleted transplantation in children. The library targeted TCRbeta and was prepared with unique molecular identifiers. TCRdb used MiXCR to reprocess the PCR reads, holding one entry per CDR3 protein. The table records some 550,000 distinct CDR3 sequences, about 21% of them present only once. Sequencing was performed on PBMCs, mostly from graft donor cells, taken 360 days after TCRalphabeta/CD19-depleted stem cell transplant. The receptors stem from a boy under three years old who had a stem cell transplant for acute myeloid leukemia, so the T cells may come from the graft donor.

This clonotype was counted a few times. CDR3 DNA: TGCGCCAGCAGCCAAGATCGGGACCCCCCGGACATTCAGTACTTC. Protein product: CASSQDRDPPDIQYF. V usage is TRBV4-3 and J usage is TRBJ2-4; D might be TRBD1 or TRBD2, each matching 5 bases. The CDR3 is 15 residues long. V lost 0 bases and J lost 8, with 14 bases in between. Germline CDR1 and CDR2: LGHNA and YSLEER.

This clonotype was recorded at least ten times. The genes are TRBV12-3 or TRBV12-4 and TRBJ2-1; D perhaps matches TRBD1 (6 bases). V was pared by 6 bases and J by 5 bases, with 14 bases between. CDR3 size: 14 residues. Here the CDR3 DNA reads TGTGCCAGCAGGGCAGTGGGGACAAACAATGAGCAGTTCTTC. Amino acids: CASRAVGTNNEQFF.

CDR3 residues: CASSLVGIPSNQPQHF. In DNA, the CDR3 is TGCGCCAGCAGCTTGGTTGGCATCCCTAGCAATCAGCCCCAGCATTTT. This chain links TRBV5-1 with TRBJ1-5, with D unclear. This CDR3 has 16 amino acids. Trimming shortened V by 0 bases and J by 0 bases, and 10 bases separated the two germline ends. Germline V gene data show CDR1 as SGHRS and CDR2 as YFSETQ.

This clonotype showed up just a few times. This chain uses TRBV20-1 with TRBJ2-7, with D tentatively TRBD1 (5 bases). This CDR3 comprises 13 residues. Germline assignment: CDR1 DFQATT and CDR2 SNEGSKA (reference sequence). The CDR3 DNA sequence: TGCAGCGCGATAGGGGCCTCGGCCTACGAGCAGTACTTC. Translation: CSAIGASAYEQYF.

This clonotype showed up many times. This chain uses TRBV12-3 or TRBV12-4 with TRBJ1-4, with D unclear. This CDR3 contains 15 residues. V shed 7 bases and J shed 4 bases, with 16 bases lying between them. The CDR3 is CASKLTTDYNEKLFF. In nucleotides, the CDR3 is TGTGCCAGCAAATTAACGACGGACTATAATGAAAAACTGTTTTTT.

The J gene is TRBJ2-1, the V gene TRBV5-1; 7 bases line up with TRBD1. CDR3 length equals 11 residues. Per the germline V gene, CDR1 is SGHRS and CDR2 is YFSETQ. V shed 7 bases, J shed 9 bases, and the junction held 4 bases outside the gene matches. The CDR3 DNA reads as TGCGCCAGCCGACAGGGCGGTGAGCAGTTCTTC. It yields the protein CASRQGGEQFF.

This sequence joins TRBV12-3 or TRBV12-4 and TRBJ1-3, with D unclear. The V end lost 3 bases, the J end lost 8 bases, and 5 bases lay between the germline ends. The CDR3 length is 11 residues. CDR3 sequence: CASSFGYTIYF. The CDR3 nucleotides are TGTGCCAGCAGTTTTGGTTACACCATATATTTT.

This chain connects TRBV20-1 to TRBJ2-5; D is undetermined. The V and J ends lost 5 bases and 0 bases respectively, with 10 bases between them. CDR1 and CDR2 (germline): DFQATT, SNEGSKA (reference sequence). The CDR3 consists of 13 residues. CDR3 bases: TGCAGTGCTGGTACATCGAACCAAGAGACCCAGTACTTC. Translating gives CSAGTSNQETQYF.

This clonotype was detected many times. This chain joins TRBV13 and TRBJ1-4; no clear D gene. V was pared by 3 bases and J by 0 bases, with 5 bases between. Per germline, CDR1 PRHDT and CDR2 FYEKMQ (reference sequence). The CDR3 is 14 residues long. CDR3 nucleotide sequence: TGTGCCAGCAGCTTTAAACCAACTAATGAAAAACTGTTTTTT. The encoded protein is CASSFKPTNEKLFF. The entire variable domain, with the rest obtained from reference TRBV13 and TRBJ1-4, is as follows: AAGVIQSPRHLIKEKRETATLKCYPIPRHDTVYWYQQGPGQDPQFLISFYEKMQSDKGSIPDRFSAQQFSDYHSELNMSSLELGDSALYFCASSFKPTNEKLFFGSGTQLSVL.

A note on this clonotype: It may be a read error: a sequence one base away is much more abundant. CDR3 DNA sequence: TGTGCCAGCAGCTTAATGAGCAATGAGCAGTTCTTC. Encoded protein: CASSLMSNEQFF. The chain carries TRBV7-2 and TRBJ2-1; D uncertain. The germline CDR1 and CDR2 sequences are SGHTA and FQGNSA. Trimming stripped 2 bases from V and 6 bases from J, with 5 bases between. The CDR3 has 12 residues.

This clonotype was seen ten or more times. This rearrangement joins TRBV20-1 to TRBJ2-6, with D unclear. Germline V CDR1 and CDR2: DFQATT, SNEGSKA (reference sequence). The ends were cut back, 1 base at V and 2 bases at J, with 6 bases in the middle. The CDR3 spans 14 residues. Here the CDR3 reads CSARGVAGANVLTF. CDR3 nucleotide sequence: TGCAGTGCTAGAGGGGTGGCTGGGGCCAACGTCCTGACTTTC.

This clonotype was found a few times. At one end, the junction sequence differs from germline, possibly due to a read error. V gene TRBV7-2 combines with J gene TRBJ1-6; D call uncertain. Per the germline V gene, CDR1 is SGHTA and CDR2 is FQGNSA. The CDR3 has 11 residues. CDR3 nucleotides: TGTGCCAGCAGCTTAGGGCAGCGGATTAACTTT. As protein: CASSLGQRINF. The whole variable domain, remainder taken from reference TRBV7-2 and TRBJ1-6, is GAGVSQSPSNKVTEKGKDVELRCDPISGHTALYWYRQSLGQGLEFLIYFQGNSAPDKSGLPSDRFSAERTGGSVSTLTIQRTQQEDSAVYLCASSLGQRINFGNGTRLTVT.

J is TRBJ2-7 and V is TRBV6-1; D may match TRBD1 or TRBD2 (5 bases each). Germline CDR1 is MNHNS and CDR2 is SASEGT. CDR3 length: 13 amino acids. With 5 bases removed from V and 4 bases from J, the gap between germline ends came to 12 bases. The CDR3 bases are TGTGCCAGCAGTCAGCGGTGGGGGTACGAGCAGTACGTC. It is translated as CASSQRWGYEQYV.

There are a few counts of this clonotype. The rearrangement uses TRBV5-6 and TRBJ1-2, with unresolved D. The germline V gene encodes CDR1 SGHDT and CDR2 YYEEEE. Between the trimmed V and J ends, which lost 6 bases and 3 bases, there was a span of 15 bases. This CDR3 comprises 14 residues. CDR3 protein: CASTIAMRYYGYTF. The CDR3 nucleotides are TGTGCCAGCACCATTGCGATGAGGTACTATGGCTACACCTTC.

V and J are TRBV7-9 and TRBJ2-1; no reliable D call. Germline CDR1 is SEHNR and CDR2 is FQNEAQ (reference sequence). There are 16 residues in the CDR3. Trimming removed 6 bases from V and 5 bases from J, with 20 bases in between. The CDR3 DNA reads TGTGCCAGCAGTACGATCGGGTGGGGAATAAACAATGAGCAGTTCTTC. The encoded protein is CASSTIGWGINNEQFF. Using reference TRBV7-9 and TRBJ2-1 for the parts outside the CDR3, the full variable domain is DTGVSQNPRHKITKRGQNVTFRCDPISEHNRLYWYRQTLGQGPEFLTYFQNEAQLEKSRLLSDRFSAERPKGSFSTLEIQRTEQGDSAMYLCASSTIGWGINNEQFFGPGTRLTVL.

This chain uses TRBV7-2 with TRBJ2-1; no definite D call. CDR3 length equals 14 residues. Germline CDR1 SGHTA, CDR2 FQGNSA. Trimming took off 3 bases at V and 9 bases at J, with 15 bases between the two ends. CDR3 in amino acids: CASSFDSLMGEQFF. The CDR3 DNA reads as TGTGCCAGCAGCTTCGACTCCCTAATGGGTGAGCAGTTCTTC.

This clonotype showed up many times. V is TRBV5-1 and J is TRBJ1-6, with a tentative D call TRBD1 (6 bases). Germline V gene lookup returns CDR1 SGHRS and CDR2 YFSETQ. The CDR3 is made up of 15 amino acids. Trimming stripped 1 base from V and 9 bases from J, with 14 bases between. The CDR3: CASSLTRQEGSPLHF. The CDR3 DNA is TGCGCCAGCAGCTTGACCCGACAGGAGGGTTCACCCCTCCACTTT.

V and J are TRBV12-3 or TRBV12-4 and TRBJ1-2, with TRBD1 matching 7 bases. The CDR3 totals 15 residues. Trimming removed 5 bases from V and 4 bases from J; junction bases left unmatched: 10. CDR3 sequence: CASSPGTGTVYGYTF. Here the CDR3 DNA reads TGTGCCAGCAGTCCTGGAACCGGGACAGTCTATGGCTACACCTTC.